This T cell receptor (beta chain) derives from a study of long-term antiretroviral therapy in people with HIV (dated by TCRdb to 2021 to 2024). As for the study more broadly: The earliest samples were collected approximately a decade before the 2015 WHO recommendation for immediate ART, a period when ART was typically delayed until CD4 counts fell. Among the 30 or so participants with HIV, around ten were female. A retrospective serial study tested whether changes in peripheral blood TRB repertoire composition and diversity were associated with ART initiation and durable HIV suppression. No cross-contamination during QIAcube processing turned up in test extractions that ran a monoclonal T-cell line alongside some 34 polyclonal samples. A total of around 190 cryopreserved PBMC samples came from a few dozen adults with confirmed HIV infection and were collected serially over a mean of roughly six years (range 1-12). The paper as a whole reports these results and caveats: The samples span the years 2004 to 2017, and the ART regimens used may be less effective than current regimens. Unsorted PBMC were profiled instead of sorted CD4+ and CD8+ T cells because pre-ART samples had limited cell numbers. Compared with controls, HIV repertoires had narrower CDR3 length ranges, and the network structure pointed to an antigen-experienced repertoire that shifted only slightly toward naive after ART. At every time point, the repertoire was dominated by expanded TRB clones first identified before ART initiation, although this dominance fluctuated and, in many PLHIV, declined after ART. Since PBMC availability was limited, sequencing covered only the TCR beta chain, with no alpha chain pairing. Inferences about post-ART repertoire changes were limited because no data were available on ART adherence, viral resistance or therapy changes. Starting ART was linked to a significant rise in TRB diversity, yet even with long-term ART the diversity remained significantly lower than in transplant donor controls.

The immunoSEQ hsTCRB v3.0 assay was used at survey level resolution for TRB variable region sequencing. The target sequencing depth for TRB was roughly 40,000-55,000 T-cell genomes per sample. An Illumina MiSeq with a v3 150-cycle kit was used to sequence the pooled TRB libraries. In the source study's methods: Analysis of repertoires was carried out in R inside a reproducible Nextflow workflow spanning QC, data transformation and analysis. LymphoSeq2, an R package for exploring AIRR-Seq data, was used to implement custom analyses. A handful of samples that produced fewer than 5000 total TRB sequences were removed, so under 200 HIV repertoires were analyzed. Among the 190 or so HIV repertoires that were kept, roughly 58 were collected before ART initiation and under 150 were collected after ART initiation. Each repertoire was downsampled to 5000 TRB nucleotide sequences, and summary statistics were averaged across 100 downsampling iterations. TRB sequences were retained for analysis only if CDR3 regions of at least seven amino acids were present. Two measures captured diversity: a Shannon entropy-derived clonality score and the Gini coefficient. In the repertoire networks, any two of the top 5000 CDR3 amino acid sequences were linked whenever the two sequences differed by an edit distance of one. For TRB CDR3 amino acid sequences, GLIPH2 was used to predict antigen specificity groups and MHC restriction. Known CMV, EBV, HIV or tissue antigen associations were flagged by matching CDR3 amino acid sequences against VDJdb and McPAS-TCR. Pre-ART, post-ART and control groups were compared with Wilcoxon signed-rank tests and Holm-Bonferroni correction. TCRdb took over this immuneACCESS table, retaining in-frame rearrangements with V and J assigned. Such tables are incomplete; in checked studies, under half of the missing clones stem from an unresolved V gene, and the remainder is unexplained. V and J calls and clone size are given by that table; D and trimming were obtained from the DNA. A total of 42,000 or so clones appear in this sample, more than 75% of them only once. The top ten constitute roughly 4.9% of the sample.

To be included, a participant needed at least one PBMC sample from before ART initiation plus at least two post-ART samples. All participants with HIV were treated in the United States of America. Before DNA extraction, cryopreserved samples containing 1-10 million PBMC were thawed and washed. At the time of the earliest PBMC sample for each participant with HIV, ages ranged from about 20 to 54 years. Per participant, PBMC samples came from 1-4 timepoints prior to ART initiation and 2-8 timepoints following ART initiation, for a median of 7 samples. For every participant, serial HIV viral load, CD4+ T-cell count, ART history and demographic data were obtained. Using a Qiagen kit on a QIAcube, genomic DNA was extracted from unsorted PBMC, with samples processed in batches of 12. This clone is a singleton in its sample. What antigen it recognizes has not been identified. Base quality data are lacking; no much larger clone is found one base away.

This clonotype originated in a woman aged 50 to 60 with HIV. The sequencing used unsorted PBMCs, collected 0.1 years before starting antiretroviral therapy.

The CDR3 protein: CACLLQGAEAFF. The DNA is as follows: TGTGCCTGTCTTTTACAGGGGGCTGAAGCTTTCTTT. Recombination linked TRBV30 to TRBJ1-1; TRBD1 fits 8 bases in the junction. Clipping removes 6 bases from V and 6 bases from J, with 6 as the unmatched junction base count. The CDR3 goes from the cysteine to the phenylalanine over 12 residues. Left in the record is the CDR3 DNA by itself, 36 bases read in frame from the first base. The germline V gene (reference sequence) gives CDR1 as GTSNPN and CDR2 as SVGIG.